The present entry profiles one TCR beta chain with its context. Its antigen is undetermined. Naive CD4+ T cells were purified with Tregs depleted by CD25. Broader study findings: In terms of TCR gene usage, tumor memory CD4+ T cells clustered together with blood and lymph node memory CD4+ cells, as well as with lymph node naive CD4+ cells.

Semi-nested PCR with Nested Universal Primer A followed constant-region reverse priming of full-length variable regions. MiXCR, applied by TCRdb to the 5' RACE reads, yields one record per CDR3 protein. The data show 55,000 to 75,000 distinct CDR3 sequences, with around 30% seen just once and about 2.3% held by the top ten. The germline V gene has CDR1 MNHNS and CDR2 SASEGT. With 8 bases clipped from V and 6 bases from J, the junction kept 10 bases outside the gene matches. The CDR3 consists of 14 residues. This chain uses TRBV6-1 with TRBJ2-7, with TRBD1 identical over 10 bases. The sequence was collected from a female donor with breast cancer. Source material: tumor-infiltrating naive CD4+ T cells sorted from the breast tumor. Described subset: naive CD4+ T cells, CD4+CD45RA+CD25-. Here the CDR3 DNA reads TGTGCCAGCGGATCCGGGACAGGGGATCGCGAGCAGTACTTC. Translating gives CASGSGTGDREQYF.